This TCR beta chain was sequenced during a study of vaccination effects on CD4 cells after COVID-19. Using immunoSEQ multiplex PCR, the repertoire was profiled, and TCRdb retains in-frame clones only, with some absent. This table has roughly 45,000 clones, just over 75% appearing once. CDR1 and CDR2 (germline): SGHDN, FVKESK. The CDR3 sequence is 13 residues long. Trimming cost V 5 bases and J 6 bases, with 12 bases left between them. On this clone itself: The antigen remains unidentified.

Pools of viral peptides were used by the ViraFEST assay to expand antigen-specific CD4+ T cells ahead of sequencing. Culture lasted about ten days before CD4+ T cell isolation. Each vaccine recipient was nucleocapsid antibody negative and had no prior SARS-CoV-2 infection. Days 3 and 7 were when half the medium was replaced with IL-2 medium. Findings and limits, study-wide: There was only 1 of 255 vaccine-induced clones in healthy vaccinees that cross-reacted with common cold coronaviruses.

The sequencing here drew on CD4+ T cells from PBMCs cultured with SARS-CoV-2 spike peptides, taken before COVID-19 vaccination. This sequence joins TRBV14 and TRBJ2-3; maybe TRBD1 (6 bases). The TCR was taken from a human donor who received a COVID-19 vaccine. The CDR3 DNA sequence: TGTGCCAGCAGCTTCCCAGGGGCTGATACGCAGTATTTT. As protein: CASSFPGADTQYF. Full variable domain (rest looked up from reference TRBV14 and TRBJ2-3): EAGVTQFPSHSVIEKGQTVTLRCDPISGHDNLYWYRRVMGKEIKFLLHFVKESKQDESGMPNNRFLAERTGGTYSTLKVQPAELEDSGVYFCASSFPGADTQYFGPGTRLTVL.